Listed below are T cell receptor beta chains from one sample, sequenced in a study of cytomegalovirus exposure and HLA in healthy donors. Assay: immunoSEQ multiplex PCR; the TCRdb copy retains only in-frame clones and omits some. The profile shows over 85,000 clones, approximately 80% of them singletons. The source material was PBMCs. These receptors were obtained from a man in his thirties or forties in good health and CMV-seropositive. Each CDR3 is given with its conserved first and last residue. The D gene is left open where the match is weak. Expanded clones are given a class, and other clones once, few, many or no size at all.

size: few
V: TRBV6-1
J: TRBJ1-6
D: -
CDR3: CATLRRSIINSPLHF
DNA: TGTGCCACACTGAGGAGGTCCATAATTAATTCACCCCTCCACTTT

size: few
V: TRBV7-8
J: TRBJ2-7
D: TRBD1
CDR3: CASSGIRDSPYEQYF
DNA: TGTGCCAGCAGCGGGATCCGGGACAGCCCCTACGAGCAGTACTTC

size: -
V: TRBV29-1
J: TRBJ2-1
D: -
CDR3: CSVEAFSGNEQFF
DNA: TGCAGCGTTGAAGCCTTTAGCGGAAATGAGCAGTTCTTC

size: -
V: TRBV5-1
J: TRBJ1-6
D: -
CDR3: CASSFGDGDNNSPLHF
DNA: TGCGCCAGCAGCTTTGGAGACGGGGATAATAATTCACCCCTCCACTTT

size: -
V: TRBV11-2
J: TRBJ1-1
D: -
CDR3: CASTRGGADTEAFF
DNA: TGTGCCAGCACCCGTGGTGGGGCGGACACTGAAGCTTTCTTT

size: -
V: TRBV7-6
J: TRBJ2-1
D: TRBD2
CDR3: CASSLGAGGLYEQFF
DNA: TGTGCCAGCAGCTTAGGGGCGGGGGGGCTGTATGAGCAGTTCTTC

size: -
V: TRBV18
J: TRBJ2-7
D: -
CDR3: CASSPGGTATYEQYF
DNA: TGTGCCAGCTCACCCGGCGGGACAGCCACTTACGAGCAGTACTTC

size: -
V: TRBV29-1
J: TRBJ2-7
D: TRBD1
CDR3: CSVVDRSSYEQYF
DNA: TGCAGCGTTGTGGACAGGAGCTCCTACGAGCAGTACTTC

size: -
V: TRBV18
J: TRBJ2-7
D: -
CDR3: CASSSSQAYEQYF
DNA: TGTGCCAGCTCCTCAAGCCAGGCCTACGAGCAGTACTTC

size: -
V: TRBV5-1
J: TRBJ1-4
D: -
CDR3: CASSLDRRFGEKLFF
DNA: TGCGCCAGCAGCTTGGATAGGCGGTTCGGGGAAAAACTGTTTTTT

size: -
V: TRBV2
J: TRBJ2-5
D: -
CDR3: CASSGGWGGKETQYF
DNA: TGTGCCAGCAGTGGAGGGTGGGGGGGCAAAGAGACCCAGTACTTC

size: -
V: TRBV5-4
J: TRBJ2-1
D: -
CDR3: CASSLGYSSYNEQFF
DNA: TGTGCCAGCAGCTTGGGCTATTCCTCCTACAATGAGCAGTTCTTC

size: few
V: TRBV5-1
J: TRBJ2-7
D: TRBD1
CDR3: CASSSLTGGYEQYF
DNA: TGCGCCAGCAGCTCTCTCACAGGGGGCTACGAGCAGTACTTC

size: -
V: TRBV4-2
J: TRBJ2-1
D: TRBD2
CDR3: CASSQEAYRGGDEQFF
DNA: TGTGCCAGCAGCCAAGAGGCGTACCGGGGGGGGGATGAGCAGTTCTTC

size: -
V: TRBV10-1
J: TRBJ2-2
D: -
CDR3: CASRRDANTGELFF
DNA: TGCGCCAGCAGGCGGGATGCGAACACCGGGGAGCTGTTTTTT

size: -
V: TRBV5-1
J: TRBJ1-2
D: -
CDR3: CASSLEGANYGYTF
DNA: TGCGCCAGCAGCTTGGAGGGGGCTAACTATGGCTACACCTTC

size: -
V: TRBV21-1
J: TRBJ1-1
D: -
CDR3: CASPPRDTEAFF
DNA: TGTGCCAGCCCCCCGCGGGACACTGAAGCTTTCTTT

size: -
V: TRBV25-1
J: TRBJ1-6
D: TRBD1
CDR3: CASSEARGQGVNSPLHF
DNA: TGTGCCAGCAGTGAAGCTCGCGGACAGGGGGTTAATTCACCCCTCCACTTT

size: -
V: TRBV11-2
J: TRBJ2-5
D: TRBD2
CDR3: CASSFAAGGGGAETQYF
DNA: TGTGCCAGCAGCTTTGCTGCGGGAGGTGGGGGCGCAGAGACCCAGTACTTC

size: few
V: TRBV10-1
J: TRBJ2-7
D: -
CDR3: CASSDGGRGEQYF
DNA: TGCGCCAGCAGTGATGGGGGCCGGGGTGAGCAGTACTTC

size: -
V: TRBV9
J: TRBJ2-7
D: -
CDR3: CASSVEGGGDEQYF
DNA: TGTGCCAGCAGCGTAGAAGGGGGCGGGGACGAGCAGTACTTC

size: -
V: TRBV12-5
J: TRBJ1-6
D: -
CDR3: CASGPGGPLHF
DNA: TGTGCTAGTGGCCCAGGTGGCCCCCTCCACTTT

size: -
V: TRBV7-3
J: TRBJ2-2
D: -
CDR3: CASSLGHANTGELFF
DNA: TGTGCCAGCAGCTTAGGGCATGCGAACACCGGGGAGCTGTTTTTT

size: -
V: TRBV2
J: TRBJ1-1
D: -
CDR3: CASSEQANTEAFF
DNA: TGTGCCAGCAGTGAACAGGCTAACACTGAAGCTTTCTTT

size: -
V: TRBV7-3
J: TRBJ2-3
D: TRBD2
CDR3: CASSLIGGVATDTQYF
DNA: TGTGCCAGCAGCTTAATCGGGGGGGTGGCCACAGATACGCAGTATTTT

size: -
V: TRBV29-1
J: TRBJ1-5
D: TRBD1
CDR3: CSVQTGGGQPQHF
DNA: TGCAGCGTACAAACAGGGGGAGGTCAGCCCCAGCATTTT

size: -
V: TRBV19
J: TRBJ1-5
D: -
CDR3: CASTARLSHQPQHF
DNA: TGTGCCAGTACTGCCAGGTTGAGTCATCAGCCCCAGCATTTT

size: -
V: TRBV7-6
J: TRBJ2-5
D: -
CDR3: CASSLGTVQETQYF
DNA: TGTGCCAGCAGCTTAGGGACAGTTCAAGAGACCCAGTACTTC

size: -
V: TRBV1
J: TRBJ1-5
D: -
CDR3: CTSSLGGCNQPQHF
DNA: TGCACCAGCAGCCTAGGGGGCTGCAATCAGCCCCAGCATTTT

size: -
V: TRBV6-9
J: TRBJ2-4
D: TRBD1
CDR3: CASPRGFAKNIQYF
DNA: TGTGCCAGCCCCAGGGGGTTTGCCAAAAACATTCAGTACTTC

size: once
V: TRBV4-1
J: TRBJ2-3
D: -
CDR3: CASSQDPPGVQTDTQYF
DNA: TGCGCCAGCAGCCAGGACCCACCGGGGGTACAAACAGATACGCAGTATTTT

size: -
V: TRBV7-9
J: TRBJ1-2
D: TRBD1
CDR3: CASSLRNRGTINPNYGYTF
DNA: TGTGCCAGCAGCTTACGGAACAGGGGGACTATTAACCCCAACTATGGCTACACCTTC

size: -
V: TRBV21-1
J: TRBJ1-6
D: -
CDR3: CPKGGTGVNSPLHF
DNA: TGCCCGAAGGGGGGGACAGGGGTTAATTCACCCCTCCACTTT

size: -
V: TRBV5-6
J: TRBJ2-5
D: TRBD1
CDR3: CASSPRTGQETQYF
DNA: TGTGCCAGCAGCCCGAGGACAGGGCAAGAGACCCAGTACTTC

size: -
V: TRBV5-1
J: TRBJ1-6
D: -
CDR3: CASSPRRGSGNSPLHF
DNA: TGCGCCAGCAGCCCCCGACGAGGATCCGGTAATTCACCCCTCCACTTT

size: -
V: TRBV19
J: TRBJ1-5
D: -
CDR3: CASSITPGQWSNQPQHF
DNA: TGTGCCAGTAGTATAACCCCGGGACAATGGAGCAATCAGCCCCAGCATTTT

size: -
V: TRBV11-2
J: TRBJ1-5
D: -
CDR3: CASSRSQSQPQHF
DNA: TGTGCCAGCAGTCGATCACAAAGTCAGCCCCAGCATTTT

size: -
V: TRBV5-5
J: TRBJ1-2
D: TRBD1
CDR3: CASSGAGTGNYGYTF
DNA: TGTGCCAGCAGCGGCGCCGGGACAGGGAACTATGGCTACACCTTC

size: -
V: TRBV2
J: TRBJ1-6
D: -
CDR3: CASREVQGYDSPLHF
DNA: TGTGCCAGCAGGGAAGTACAGGGTTACGATTCACCCCTCCACTTT

size: -
V: TRBV6-4
J: TRBJ2-7
D: -
CDR3: CASSDLRQQYF
DNA: TGTGCCAGCAGTGACTTGCGGCAGCAGTACTTC

size: -
V: TRBV6-4
J: TRBJ1-5
D: -
CDR3: CASTFRRGPDQPQHF
DNA: TGTGCCAGCACCTTCCGCCGAGGGCCCGATCAGCCCCAGCATTTT

size: -
V: TRBV7-2
J: TRBJ1-5
D: TRBD1
CDR3: CASSSGQTSGQPQHF
DNA: TGTGCCAGCAGCTCGGGACAGACGTCGGGCCAGCCCCAGCATTTT

size: -
V: TRBV21-1
J: TRBJ1-4
D: -
CDR3: CASSPDRARNEKLFF
DNA: TGTGCCAGCAGTCCTGACAGGGCTCGCAATGAAAAACTGTTTTTT

size: once
V: TRBV19
J: TRBJ2-7
D: TRBD2
CDR3: CASSIPGGGHEQYF
DNA: TGTGCCAGTAGTATCCCCGGGGGGGGCCACGAGCAGTACTTC

size: -
V: TRBV7-3
J: TRBJ2-1
D: -
CDR3: CASSLPVGTGGDEQFF
DNA: TGTGCCAGCAGCTTACCAGTAGGGACTGGGGGTGATGAGCAGTTCTTC

size: -
V: TRBV19
J: TRBJ1-6
D: -
CDR3: CASSIGRGSPLHF
DNA: TGTGCCAGTAGTATAGGGCGAGGTTCACCCCTCCACTTT

size: -
V: TRBV19
J: TRBJ1-2
D: -
CDR3: CASSTAGTWVAGYTF
DNA: TGTGCCAGTAGTACAGCAGGGACTTGGGTGGCGGGCTACACCTTC

size: -
V: TRBV5-1
J: TRBJ2-5
D: TRBD1
CDR3: CASSLVSGTGVQETQYF
DNA: TGCGCCAGCAGCTTGGTCTCCGGGACAGGGGTCCAAGAGACCCAGTACTTC

size: -
V: TRBV14
J: TRBJ2-6
D: -
CDR3: CASSPRGSLPGANVLTF
DNA: TGTGCCAGCAGCCCCAGGGGCTCCCTCCCTGGGGCCAACGTCCTGACTTTC

size: -
V: TRBV30
J: TRBJ1-2
D: TRBD1
CDR3: CAWGFGTAIRDGYTF
DNA: TGTGCCTGGGGCTTCGGGACAGCCATCCGTGATGGCTACACCTTC

size: -
V: TRBV7-2
J: TRBJ1-6
D: -
CDR3: CASSLTGAPLHF
DNA: TGTGCCAGCAGCTTAACGGGGGCACCCCTCCACTTT

size: -
V: TRBV10-2
J: TRBJ2-3
D: -
CDR3: CASSDIRGTDTQYF
DNA: TGCGCCAGCAGTGATATACGGGGCACAGATACGCAGTATTTT

size: few
V: TRBV7-9
J: TRBJ1-2
D: TRBD1
CDR3: CASSCGQGCGYTF
DNA: TGTGCCAGCAGCTGCGGACAGGGCTGTGGCTACACCTTC